The sequence of this T cell receptor (beta chain) was determined in a study of shared clonotypes between healthy human individuals. Regarding the study as a whole: The low donor count limited represented genetic and exposure-history diversity. Investigators collected only blood, and repertoires in tissues likely differ.

This clone was seen more than once but under ten times. The antigen remains unidentified. Template amounts of roughly 280 ng DNA, around 33,000 T cell genomes, were employed in unsorted PBMC replicate PCRs. Data came from immunoSEQ multiplex PCR; TCRdb stores just in-frame clones and leaves some out. The table records about half a million clones, roughly three quarters of them present only once. V shed 4 bases and J 0 bases; nucleotides not matched to a gene: 5. Per the germline V gene, CDR1 is SGHTS and CDR2 is YDEGEE. The CDR3 runs to 17 residues. The receptor was derived from a woman aged 40 to 49 in good health. Some clones in this sample may be carry-over from other donors' samples. V usage is TRBV5-8 and J usage is TRBJ2-3; 13 bases map to TRBD2. Sequenced input: PBMCs. CDR3 protein: CASSPGTSGTSTDTQYF. The CDR3 DNA follows: TGTGCCAGCAGCCCTGGGACTAGCGGGACTAGCACAGATACGCAGTATTTT. Together with reference TRBV5-8 and TRBJ2-3, the CDR3 gives the full variable domain: EAGVTQSPTHLIKTRGQQATLRCSPISGHTSVYWYQQALGLGLQFLLWYDEGEERNRGNFPPRFSGRQFPNYSSELNVNALELEDSALYLCASSPGTSGTSTDTQYFGPGTRLTVL.